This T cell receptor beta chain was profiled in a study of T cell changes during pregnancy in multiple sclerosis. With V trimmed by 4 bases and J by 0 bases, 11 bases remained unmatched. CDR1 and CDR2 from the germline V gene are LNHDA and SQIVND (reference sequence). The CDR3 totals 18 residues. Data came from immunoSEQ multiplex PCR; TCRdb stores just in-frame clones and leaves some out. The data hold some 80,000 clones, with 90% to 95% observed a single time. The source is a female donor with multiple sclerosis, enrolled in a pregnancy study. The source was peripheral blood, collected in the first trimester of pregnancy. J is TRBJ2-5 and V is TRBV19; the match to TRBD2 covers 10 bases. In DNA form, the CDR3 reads TGTGCCAGTAGTACTCCTCGGGGTAGCGGGGGGTACCAAGAGACCCAGTACTTC. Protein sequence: CASSTPRGSGGYQETQYF.